This T cell receptor (beta chain) was obtained from a study of blood T cell repertoires in COVID-19. About the research overall: Samples of COVID-19 (acute and convalescent) were obtained from the United States, Italy and Spain.

This clone was detected a few times. One end of the junction varies from germline; a read error may be responsible. Germline V gives CDR1 LGHDT, CDR2 YNNKEL (reference sequence). The CDR3 is 15 residues long. Methods used by the authors: Quantification of nucleated cells was approximated via reference gene primer amplification. Assay used: immunoSEQ multiplex PCR; TCRdb lists only in-frame clones, some missing. That table furnishes V, J and clone size, whereas the DNA furnished D and trimming. The sample consists of 120,000 or so clones, around 83% of them appearing once. The clonotype was recovered from a man between 60 and 70 years old with acute or convalescent COVID-19. Sequencing was performed on peripheral blood. V and J are TRBV3-1 (or the pseudogene TRBV3-2) and TRBJ2-5, with 9 bases matching TRBD2. The CDR3 sequence is CASTQSAGGRETQYF. The CDR3 nucleotides read TGTGCCAGCACCCAATCCGCGGGAGGGCGGGAGACCCAGTACTTC.